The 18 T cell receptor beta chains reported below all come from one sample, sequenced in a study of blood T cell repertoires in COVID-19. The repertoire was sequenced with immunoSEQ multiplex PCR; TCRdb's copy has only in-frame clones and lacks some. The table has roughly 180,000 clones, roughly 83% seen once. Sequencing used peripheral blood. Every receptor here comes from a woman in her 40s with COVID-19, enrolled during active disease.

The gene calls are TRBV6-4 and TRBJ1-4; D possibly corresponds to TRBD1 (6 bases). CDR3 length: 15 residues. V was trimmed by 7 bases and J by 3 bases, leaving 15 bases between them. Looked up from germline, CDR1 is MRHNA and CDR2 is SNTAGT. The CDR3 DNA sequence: TGTGCCAGCAAGAGGGGGACGTCGGCTAATGAAAAACTGTTTTTT. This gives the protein CASKRGTSANEKLFF.

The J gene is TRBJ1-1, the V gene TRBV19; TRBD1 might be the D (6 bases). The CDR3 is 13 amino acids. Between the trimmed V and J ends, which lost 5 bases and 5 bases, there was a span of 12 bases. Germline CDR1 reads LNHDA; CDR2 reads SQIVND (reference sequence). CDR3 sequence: CASSGGGQTEAFF. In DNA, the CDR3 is TGTGCCAGTAGTGGCGGGGGGCAAACTGAAGCTTTCTTT.

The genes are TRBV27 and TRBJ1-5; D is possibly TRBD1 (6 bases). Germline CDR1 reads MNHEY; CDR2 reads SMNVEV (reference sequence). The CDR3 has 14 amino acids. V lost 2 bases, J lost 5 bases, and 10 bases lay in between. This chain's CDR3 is CASSLDSGDQPQHF. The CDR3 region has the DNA TGTGCCAGCAGTTTAGATTCAGGGGATCAGCCCCAGCATTTT.

CDR3 loop: CASSLRSFNSPLHF. CDR3 sequence (DNA): TGTGCCAGCAGCTTACGGAGTTTCAATTCACCCCTCCACTTT. The rearrangement uses TRBV7-2 and TRBJ1-6; D gene ambiguous. The germline CDR1 and CDR2 sequences are SGHTA and FQGNSA. The CDR3 loop spans 14 amino acids. V was clipped by 2 bases and J by 7 bases, with 9 bases between them.

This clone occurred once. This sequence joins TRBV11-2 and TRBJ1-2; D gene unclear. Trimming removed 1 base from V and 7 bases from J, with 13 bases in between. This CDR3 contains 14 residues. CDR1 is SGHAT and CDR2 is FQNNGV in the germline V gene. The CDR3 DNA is TGTGCCAGCAGCTTAGGGTACAGACAAGGTGGCTACACCTTC. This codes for CASSLGYRQGGYTF.

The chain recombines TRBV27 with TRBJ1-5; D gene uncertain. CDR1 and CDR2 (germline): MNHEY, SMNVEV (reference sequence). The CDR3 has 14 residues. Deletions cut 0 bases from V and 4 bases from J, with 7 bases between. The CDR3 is CASSLSGLNQPQHF. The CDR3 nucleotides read TGTGCCAGCAGTTTATCGGGCCTAAATCAGCCCCAGCATTTT.

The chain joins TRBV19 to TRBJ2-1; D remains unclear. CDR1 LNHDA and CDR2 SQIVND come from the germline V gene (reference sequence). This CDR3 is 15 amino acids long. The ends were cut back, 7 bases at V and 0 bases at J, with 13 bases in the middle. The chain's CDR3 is CASIAITASYNEQFF. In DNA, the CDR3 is TGTGCCAGTATAGCCATTACCGCCTCCTACAATGAGCAGTTCTTC.

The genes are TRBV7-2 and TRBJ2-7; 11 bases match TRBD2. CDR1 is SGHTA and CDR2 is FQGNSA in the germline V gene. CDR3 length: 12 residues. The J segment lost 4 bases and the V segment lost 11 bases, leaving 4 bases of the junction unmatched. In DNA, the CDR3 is TGTGCCTCGGGACTAGCGGCATACGAGCAGTACTTC. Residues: CASGLAAYEQYF.

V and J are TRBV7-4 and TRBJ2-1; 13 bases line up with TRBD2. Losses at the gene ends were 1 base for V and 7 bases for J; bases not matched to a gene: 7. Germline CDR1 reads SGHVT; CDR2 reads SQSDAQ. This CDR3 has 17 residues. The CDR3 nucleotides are TGTGCCAGCAGCTTAGGGACTAGCGGGGGAGTGGGTAATGAGCAGTTCTTC. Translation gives CASSLGTSGGVGNEQFF.

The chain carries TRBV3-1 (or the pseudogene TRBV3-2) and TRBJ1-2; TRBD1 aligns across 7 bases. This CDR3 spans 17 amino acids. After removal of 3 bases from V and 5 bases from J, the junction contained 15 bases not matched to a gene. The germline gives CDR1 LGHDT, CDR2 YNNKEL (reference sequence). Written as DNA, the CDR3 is TGTGCCAGCAGCCATTCTGTAGGAGGGGGCGGAGGGTATGGCTACACCTTC. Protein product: CASSHSVGGGGGYGYTF.

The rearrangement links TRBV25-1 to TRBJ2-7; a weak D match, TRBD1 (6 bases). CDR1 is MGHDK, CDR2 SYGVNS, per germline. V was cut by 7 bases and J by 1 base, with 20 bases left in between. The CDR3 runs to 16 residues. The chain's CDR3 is CASTVPRQGISYEQYF. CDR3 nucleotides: TGTGCCAGCACGGTTCCTCGGCAGGGGATTTCCTACGAGCAGTACTTC.

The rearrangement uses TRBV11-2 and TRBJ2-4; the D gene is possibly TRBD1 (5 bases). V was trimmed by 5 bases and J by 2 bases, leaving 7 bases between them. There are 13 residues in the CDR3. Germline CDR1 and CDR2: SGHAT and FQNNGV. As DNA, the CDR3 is TGTGCCAGCAGCACAGGCCCCAAAAACATTCAGTACTTC. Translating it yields CASSTGPKNIQYF.

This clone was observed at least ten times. For the CDR3, the DNA is TGTGCCAGCAGTGGCCCTGGGGGACAGGGGGCGATTGGCTACACCTTC. Its translation is CASSGPGGQGAIGYTF. V usage is TRBV6-1 and J usage is TRBJ1-2; 12 bases are a match to TRBD1. With V trimmed by 4 bases and J by 7 bases, 10 bases remained unmatched. Germline-derived CDR1 and CDR2 are MNHNS and SASEGT. This CDR3 is built from 16 residues.

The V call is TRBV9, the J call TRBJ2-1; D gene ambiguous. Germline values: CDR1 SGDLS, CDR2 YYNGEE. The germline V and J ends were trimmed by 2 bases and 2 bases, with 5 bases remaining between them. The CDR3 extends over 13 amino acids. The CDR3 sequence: CASSVATYNEQFF. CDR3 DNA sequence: TGTGCCAGCAGCGTCGCTACCTACAATGAGCAGTTCTTC.

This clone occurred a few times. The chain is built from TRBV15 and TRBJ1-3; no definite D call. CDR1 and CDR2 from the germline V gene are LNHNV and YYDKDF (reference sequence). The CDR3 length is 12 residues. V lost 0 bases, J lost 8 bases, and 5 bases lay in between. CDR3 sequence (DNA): TGTGCCACCAGCAGAGATCTTGACACCATATATTTT. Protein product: CATSRDLDTIYF.

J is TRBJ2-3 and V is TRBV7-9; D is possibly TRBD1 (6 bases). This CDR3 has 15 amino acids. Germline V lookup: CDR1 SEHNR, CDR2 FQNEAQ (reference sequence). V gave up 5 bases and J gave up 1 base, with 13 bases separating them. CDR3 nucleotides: TGTGCCAGCAGCGGACAGAGCGACCGCACAGATACGCAGTATTTT. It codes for CASSGQSDRTDTQYF.

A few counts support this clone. Written as DNA, the CDR3 is TGTGCCAGCTCACCAGGGGTAGCGGGAGAATCGAATGAGCAGTTCTTC. Its protein is CASSPGVAGESNEQFF. The chain combines TRBV18 with TRBJ2-1, with 9 nucleotides matching TRBD2. With V trimmed by 2 bases and J by 7 bases, 9 bases remained unmatched. CDR1 and CDR2 from the germline V gene are KGHSH and LQKENI. CDR3 length: 16 amino acids.

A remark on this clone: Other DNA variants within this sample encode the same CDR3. This CDR3 is CASRTGGDTEAFF. The CDR3 DNA reads TGTGCCAGCCGAACAGGGGGGGACACTGAAGCTTTCTTT. The chain couples TRBV18 to TRBJ1-1; 8 bases agree with TRBD1. This CDR3 is 13 amino acids long. Unmatched junction bases numbered 5, after V lost 8 bases and J lost 3 bases. The germline CDR1 and CDR2 sequences are KGHSH and LQKENI. Drawing the rest from reference TRBV18 and TRBJ1-1, the complete variable domain is NAGVMQNPRHLVRRRGQEARLRCSPMKGHSHVYWYRQLPEEGLKFMVYLQKENIIDESGMPKERFSAEFPKEGPSILRIQQVVRGDSAAYFCASRTGGDTEAFFGQGTRLTVV.